The clone carrying this T cell receptor beta chain is labeled medium-sized (0.01 to 0.1%). From live CD3+CD8+TCRalphabeta+ cells, four PD-1 and/or TIGIT subsets were sorted. Using roughly 16 ng of total RNA, TCR libraries were made with the QIAseq Immune Repertoire TCR panel. Using its own MiXCR run on the reads, TCRdb lists one record per CDR3 protein. Of about 920 distinct CDR3 sequences listed, about 5.8% are singletons. CDR3 length: 16 amino acids. V shed 2 bases and J shed 5 bases, with 18 bases lying between them. Germline CDR1 SQVTM, CDR2 ANQGSEA. These data are taken from a study of circulating CD8 cells and anti-PD-1 response in melanoma.

This sample comprised CD8+ T cells from PBMCs, obtained at baseline or after one month of anti-PD-1 therapy (not recorded which). The chain recombines TRBV29-1 with TRBJ2-2; TRBD1 or TRBD2 may be the D gene (6 bases each). This sequence originates from a human donor with melanoma. The CDR3 region is CSVELTGRGQTGELFF. The DNA of the CDR3 is TGCAGCGTTGAACTGACGGGACGGGGGCAAACCGGGGAGCTGTTTTTT.